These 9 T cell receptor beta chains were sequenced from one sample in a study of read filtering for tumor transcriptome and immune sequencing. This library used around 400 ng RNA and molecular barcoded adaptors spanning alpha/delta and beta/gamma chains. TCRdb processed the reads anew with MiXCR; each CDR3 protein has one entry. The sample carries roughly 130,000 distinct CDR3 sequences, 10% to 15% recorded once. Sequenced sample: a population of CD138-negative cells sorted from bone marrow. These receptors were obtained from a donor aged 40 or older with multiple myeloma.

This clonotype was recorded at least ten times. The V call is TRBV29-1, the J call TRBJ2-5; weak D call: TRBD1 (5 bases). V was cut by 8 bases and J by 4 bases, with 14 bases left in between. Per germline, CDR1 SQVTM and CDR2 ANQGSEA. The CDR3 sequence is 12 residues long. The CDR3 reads CSSRWGGETQYF. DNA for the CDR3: TGCAGCTCCCGATGGGGCGGAGAGACCCAGTACTTC.

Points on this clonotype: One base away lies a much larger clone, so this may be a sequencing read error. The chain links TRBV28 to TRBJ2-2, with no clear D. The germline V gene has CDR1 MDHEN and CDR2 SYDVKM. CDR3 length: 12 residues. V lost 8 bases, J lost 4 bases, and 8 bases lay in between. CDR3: CASGPSTGELFF. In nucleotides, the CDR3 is TGTGCCAGCGGACCCAGCACCGGGGAGCTGTTTTTT.

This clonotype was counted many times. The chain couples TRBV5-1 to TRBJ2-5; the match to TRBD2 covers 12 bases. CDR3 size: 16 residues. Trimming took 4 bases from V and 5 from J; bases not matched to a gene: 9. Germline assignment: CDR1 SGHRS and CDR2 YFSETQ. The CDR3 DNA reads TGCGCCAGCAGCAATCAACTAGCGGGAGGATGGGAGACCCAGTACTTC. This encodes CASSNQLAGGWETQYF.

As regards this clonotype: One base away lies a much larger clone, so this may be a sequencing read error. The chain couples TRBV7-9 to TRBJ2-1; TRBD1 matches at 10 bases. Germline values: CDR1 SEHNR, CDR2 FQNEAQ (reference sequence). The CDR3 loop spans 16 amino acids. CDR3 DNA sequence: TGTGCCAGCAGCCCTCGGGGGGACAGGGGTTCAAATGAGCGGTTCTTC. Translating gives CASSPRGDRGSNERFF.

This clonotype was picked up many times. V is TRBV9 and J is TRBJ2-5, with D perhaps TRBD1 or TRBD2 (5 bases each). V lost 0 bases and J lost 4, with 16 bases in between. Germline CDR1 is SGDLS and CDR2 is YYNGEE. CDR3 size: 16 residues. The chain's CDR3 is CASSVAPGSEGETQYF. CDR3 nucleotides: TGTGCCAGCAGCGTAGCGCCAGGGAGCGAGGGAGAGACCCAGTACTTC.

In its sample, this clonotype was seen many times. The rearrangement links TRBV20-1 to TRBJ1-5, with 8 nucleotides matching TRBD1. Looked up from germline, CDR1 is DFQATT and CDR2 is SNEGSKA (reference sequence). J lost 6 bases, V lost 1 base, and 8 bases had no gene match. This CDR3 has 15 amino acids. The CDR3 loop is CSARGGTGHTQPQHF. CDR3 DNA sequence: TGCAGTGCTAGAGGGGGGACAGGTCACACTCAGCCCCAGCATTTT.

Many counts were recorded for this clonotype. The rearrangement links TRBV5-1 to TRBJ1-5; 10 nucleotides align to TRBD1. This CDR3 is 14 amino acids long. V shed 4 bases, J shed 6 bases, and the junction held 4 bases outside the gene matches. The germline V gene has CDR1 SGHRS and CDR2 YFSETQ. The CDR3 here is CASSPGQGFQPQHF. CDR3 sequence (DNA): TGCGCCAGCAGCCCGGGACAGGGGTTTCAGCCCCAGCATTTT.

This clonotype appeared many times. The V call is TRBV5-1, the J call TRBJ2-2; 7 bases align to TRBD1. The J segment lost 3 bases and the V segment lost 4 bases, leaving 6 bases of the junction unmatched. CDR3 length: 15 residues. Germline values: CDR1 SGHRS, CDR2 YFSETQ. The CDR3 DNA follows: TGCGCCAGCAGCGTTGACAGGGTTGACACCGGGGAGCTGTTTTTT. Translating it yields CASSVDRVDTGELFF. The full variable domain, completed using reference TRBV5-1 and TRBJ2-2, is KAGVTQTPRYLIKTRGQQVTLSCSPISGHRSVSWYQQTPGQGLQFLFEYFSETQRNKGNFPGRFSGRQFSNSRSEMNVSTLELGDSALYLCASSVDRVDTGELFFGEGSRLTVL.

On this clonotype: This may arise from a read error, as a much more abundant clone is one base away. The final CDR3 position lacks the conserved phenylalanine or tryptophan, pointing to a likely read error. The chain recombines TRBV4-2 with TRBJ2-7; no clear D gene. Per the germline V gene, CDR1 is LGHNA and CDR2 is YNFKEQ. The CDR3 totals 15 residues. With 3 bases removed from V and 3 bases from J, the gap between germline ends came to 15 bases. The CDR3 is CASSQGPGDSYEQYL. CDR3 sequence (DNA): TGTGCCAGCAGCCAGGGCCCTGGGGATAGCTACGAGCAGTACCTC.